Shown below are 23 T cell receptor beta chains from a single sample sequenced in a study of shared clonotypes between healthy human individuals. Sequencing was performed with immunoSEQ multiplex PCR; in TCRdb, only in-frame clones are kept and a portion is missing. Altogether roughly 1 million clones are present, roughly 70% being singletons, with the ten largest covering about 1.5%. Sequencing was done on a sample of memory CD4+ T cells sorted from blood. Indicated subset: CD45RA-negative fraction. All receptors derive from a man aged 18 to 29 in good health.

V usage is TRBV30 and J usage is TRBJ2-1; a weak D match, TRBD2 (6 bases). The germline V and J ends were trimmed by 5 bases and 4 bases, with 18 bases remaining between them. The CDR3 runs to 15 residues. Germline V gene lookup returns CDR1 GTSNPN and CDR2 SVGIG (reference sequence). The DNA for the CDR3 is TGTGCCTGGGGGAGGAGAGGAGCCCGTTACAATGAGCAGTTCTTC. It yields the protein CAWGRRGARYNEQFF.

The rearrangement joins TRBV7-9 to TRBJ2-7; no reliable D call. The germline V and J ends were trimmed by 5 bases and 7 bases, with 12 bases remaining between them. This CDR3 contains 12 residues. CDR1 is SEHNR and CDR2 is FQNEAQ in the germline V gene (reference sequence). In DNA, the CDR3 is TGTGCCAGCAGCCGGACCTTGGAGGAGCAGTACTTC. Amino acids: CASSRTLEEQYF.

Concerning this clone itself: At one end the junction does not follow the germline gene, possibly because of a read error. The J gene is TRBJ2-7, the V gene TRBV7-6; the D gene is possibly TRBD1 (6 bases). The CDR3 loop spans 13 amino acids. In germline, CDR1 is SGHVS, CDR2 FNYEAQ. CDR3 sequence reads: CASSRRRVTGCGF. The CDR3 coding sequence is TGTGCCAGCAGCCGCAGGCGGGTTACAGGGTGCGGCTTC.

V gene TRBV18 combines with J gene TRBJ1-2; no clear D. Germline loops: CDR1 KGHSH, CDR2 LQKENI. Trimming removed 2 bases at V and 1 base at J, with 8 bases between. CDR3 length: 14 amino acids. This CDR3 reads CASSPIADNYGYTF. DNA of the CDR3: TGTGCCAGCTCACCAATTGCGGATAACTATGGCTACACCTTC.

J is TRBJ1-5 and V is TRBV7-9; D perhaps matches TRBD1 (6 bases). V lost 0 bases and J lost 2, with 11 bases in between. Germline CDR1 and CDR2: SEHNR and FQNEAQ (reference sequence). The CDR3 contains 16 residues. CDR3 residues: CASSLALAGGNQPQHF. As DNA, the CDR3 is TGTGCCAGCAGCTTAGCGTTGGCAGGGGGCAATCAGCCCCAGCATTTT.

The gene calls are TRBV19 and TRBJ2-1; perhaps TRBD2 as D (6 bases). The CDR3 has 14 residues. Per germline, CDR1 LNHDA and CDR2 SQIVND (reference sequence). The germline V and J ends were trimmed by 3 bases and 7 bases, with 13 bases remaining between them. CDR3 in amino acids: CASSITGVANEQFF. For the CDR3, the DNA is TGTGCCAGTAGTATTACGGGGGTAGCAAATGAGCAGTTCTTC.

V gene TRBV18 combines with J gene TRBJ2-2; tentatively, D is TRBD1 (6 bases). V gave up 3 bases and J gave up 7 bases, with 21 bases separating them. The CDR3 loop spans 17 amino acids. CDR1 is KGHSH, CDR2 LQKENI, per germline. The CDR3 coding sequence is TGTGCCAGCTCACCTCCCTCAAACAGGGTCGCGAACGGGGAGCTGTTTTTT. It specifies CASSPPSNRVANGELFF. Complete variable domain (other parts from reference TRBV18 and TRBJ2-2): NAGVMQNPRHLVRRRGQEARLRCSPMKGHSHVYWYRQLPEEGLKFMVYLQKENIIDESGMPKERFSAEFPKEGPSILRIQQVVRGDSAAYFCASSPPSNRVANGELFFGEGSRLTVL.

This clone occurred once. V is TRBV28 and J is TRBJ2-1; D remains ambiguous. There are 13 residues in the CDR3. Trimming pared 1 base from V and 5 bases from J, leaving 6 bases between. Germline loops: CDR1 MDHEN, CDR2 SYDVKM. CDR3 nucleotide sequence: TGTGCCAGCAGTTTATCGCGAAACAATGAGCAGTTCTTC. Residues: CASSLSRNNEQFF.

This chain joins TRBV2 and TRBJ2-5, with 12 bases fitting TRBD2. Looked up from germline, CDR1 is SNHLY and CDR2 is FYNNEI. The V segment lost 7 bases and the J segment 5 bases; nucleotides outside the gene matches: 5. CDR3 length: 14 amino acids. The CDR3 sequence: CASTSGGAQETQYF. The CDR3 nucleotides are TGTGCCAGCACTAGCGGGGGGGCCCAGGAGACCCAGTACTTC.

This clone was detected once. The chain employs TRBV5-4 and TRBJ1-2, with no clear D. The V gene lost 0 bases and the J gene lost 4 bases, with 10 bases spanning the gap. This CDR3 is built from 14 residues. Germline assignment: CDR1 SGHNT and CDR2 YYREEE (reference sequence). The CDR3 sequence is CASSLGIAGYGYTF. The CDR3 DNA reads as TGTGCCAGCAGCTTGGGGATAGCGGGCTATGGCTACACCTTC.

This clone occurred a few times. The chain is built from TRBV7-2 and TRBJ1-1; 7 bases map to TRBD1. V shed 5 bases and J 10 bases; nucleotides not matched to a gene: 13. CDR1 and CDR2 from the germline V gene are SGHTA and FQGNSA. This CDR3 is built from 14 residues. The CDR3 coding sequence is TGTGCCAGCAGCCAGGGACAGCTTAGCCAGGCAGCTTTCTTT. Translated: CASSQGQLSQAAFF. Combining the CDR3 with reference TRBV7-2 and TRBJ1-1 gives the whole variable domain GAGVSQSPSNKVTEKGKDVELRCDPISGHTALYWYRQSLGQGLEFLIYFQGNSAPDKSGLPSDRFSAERTGGSVSTLTIQRTQQEDSAVYLCASSQGQLSQAAFFGQGTRLTVV.

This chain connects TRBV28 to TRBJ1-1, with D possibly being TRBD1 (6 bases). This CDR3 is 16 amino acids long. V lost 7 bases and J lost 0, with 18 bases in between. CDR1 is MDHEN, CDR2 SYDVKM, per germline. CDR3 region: CASTVGGGALNTEAFF. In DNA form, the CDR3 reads TGTGCCAGCACAGTCGGAGGGGGGGCGTTGAACACTGAAGCTTTCTTT. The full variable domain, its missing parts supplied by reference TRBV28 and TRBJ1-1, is DVKVTQSSRYLVKRTGEKVFLECVQDMDHENMFWYRQDPGLGLRLIYFSYDVKMKEKGDIPEGYSVSREKKERFSLILESASTNQTSMYLCASTVGGGALNTEAFFGQGTRLTVV.

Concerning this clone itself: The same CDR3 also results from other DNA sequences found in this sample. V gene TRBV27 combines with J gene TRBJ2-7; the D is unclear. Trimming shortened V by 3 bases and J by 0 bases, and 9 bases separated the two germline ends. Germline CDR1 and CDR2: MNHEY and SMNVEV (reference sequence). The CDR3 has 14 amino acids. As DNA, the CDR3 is TGTGCCAGCAGTTTGACCCCCAGCTCCTACGAGCAGTACTTC. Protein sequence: CASSLTPSSYEQYF.

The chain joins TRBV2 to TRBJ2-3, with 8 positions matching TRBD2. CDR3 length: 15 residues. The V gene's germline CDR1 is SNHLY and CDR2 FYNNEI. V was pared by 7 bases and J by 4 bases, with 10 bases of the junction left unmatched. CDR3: CASTLDSGAPDTQYF. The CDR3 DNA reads TGTGCCAGCACCCTGGATAGCGGGGCCCCAGATACGCAGTATTTT.

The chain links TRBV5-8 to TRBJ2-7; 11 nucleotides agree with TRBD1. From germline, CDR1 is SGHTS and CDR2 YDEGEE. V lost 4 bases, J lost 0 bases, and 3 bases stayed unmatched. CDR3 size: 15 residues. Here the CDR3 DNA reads TGTGCCAGCAGCCCGGGGACAGGGGGCTCCTACGAGCAGTACTTC. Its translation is CASSPGTGGSYEQYF. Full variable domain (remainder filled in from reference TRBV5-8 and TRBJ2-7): EAGVTQSPTHLIKTRGQQATLRCSPISGHTSVYWYQQALGLGLQFLLWYDEGEERNRGNFPPRFSGRQFPNYSSELNVNALELEDSALYLCASSPGTGGSYEQYFGPGTRLTVT.

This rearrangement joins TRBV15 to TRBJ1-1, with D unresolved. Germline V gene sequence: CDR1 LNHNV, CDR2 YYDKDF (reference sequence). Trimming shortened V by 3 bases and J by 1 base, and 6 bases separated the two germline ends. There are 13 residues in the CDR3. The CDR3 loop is CATSRVANTEAFF. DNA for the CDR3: TGTGCCACCAGCAGGGTTGCGAACACTGAAGCTTTCTTT.

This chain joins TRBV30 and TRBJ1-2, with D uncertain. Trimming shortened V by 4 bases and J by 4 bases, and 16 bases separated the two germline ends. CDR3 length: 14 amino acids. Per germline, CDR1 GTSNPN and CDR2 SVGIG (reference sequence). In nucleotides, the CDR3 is TGTGCCTGGAAGGTGGGTGGAGTCGGCTATGGCTACACCTTC. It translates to CAWKVGGVGYGYTF.

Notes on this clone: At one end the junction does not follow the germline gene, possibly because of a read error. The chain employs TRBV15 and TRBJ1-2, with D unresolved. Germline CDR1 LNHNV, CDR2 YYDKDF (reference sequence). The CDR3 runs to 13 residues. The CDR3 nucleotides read TGTGCCACCAGCGGAGACATAAACTATGGCTACACCTTC. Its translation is CATSGDINYGYTF.

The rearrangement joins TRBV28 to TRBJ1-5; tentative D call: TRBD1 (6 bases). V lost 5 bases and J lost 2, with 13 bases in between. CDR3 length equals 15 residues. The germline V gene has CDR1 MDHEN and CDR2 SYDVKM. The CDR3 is CASSPGVVGNQPQHF. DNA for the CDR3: TGTGCCAGCAGTCCAGGGGTAGTGGGCAATCAGCCCCAGCATTTT. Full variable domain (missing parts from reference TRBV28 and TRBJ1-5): DVKVTQSSRYLVKRTGEKVFLECVQDMDHENMFWYRQDPGLGLRLIYFSYDVKMKEKGDIPEGYSVSREKKERFSLILESASTNQTSMYLCASSPGVVGNQPQHFGDGTRLSIL.

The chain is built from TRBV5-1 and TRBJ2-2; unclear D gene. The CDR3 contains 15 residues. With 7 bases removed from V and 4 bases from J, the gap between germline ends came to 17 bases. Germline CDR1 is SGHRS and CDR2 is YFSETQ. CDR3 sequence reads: CASSKDATGTGELFF. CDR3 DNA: TGCGCCAGCTCAAAGGACGCGACCGGCACCGGGGAGCTGTTTTTT. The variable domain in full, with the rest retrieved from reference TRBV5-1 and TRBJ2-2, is KAGVTQTPRYLIKTRGQQVTLSCSPISGHRSVSWYQQTPGQGLQFLFEYFSETQRNKGNFPGRFSGRQFSNSRSEMNVSTLELGDSALYLCASSKDATGTGELFFGEGSRLTVL.

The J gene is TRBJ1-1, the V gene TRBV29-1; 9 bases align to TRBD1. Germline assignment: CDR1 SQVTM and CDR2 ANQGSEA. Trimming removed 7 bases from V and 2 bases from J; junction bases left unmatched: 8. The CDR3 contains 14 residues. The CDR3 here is CSAQAGQGNTEAFF. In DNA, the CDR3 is TGCAGCGCCCAAGCGGGACAGGGAAACACTGAAGCTTTCTTT. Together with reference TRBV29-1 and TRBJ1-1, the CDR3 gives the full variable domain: SAVISQKPSRDICQRGTSLTIQCQVDSQVTMMFWYRQQPGQSLTLIATANQGSEATYESGFVIDKFPISRPNLTFSTLTVSNMSPEDSSIYLCSAQAGQGNTEAFFGQGTRLTVV.

The DNA of the CDR3 is TGTGCTAGTGGTTTGGCATCGACGGGACTAGCGGGAGCTAAAGATACGCAGTATTTT. It encodes CASGLASTGLAGAKDTQYF. This chain joins TRBV12-5 and TRBJ2-3; 14 bases are a match to TRBD2. The CDR3 is 19 amino acids. Germline V gives CDR1 LGHNT, CDR2 FRNRAP. The ends lost 1 base at V and 5 bases at J; junction bases unmatched: 11.

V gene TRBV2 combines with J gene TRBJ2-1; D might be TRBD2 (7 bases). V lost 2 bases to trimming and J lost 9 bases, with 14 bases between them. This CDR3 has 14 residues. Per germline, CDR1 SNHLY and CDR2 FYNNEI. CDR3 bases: TGTGCCAGCAGTGAAAGGACGGGGGGCTTTGAGCAGTTCTTC. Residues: CASSERTGGFEQFF.